This TCR beta chain comes out of a study of human T cells and chemical hapten exposure. Individual cDNA molecules received unique molecular identifiers in the library. TCRdb re-called the RACE reads with MiXCR, one entry per CDR3 protein. The table lists 150,000 to 200,000 distinct CDR3 sequences, approximately 29% of them singletons, with just under 3% in the top ten. CDR3 length: 12 residues. Trimming pared 0 bases from V and 10 bases from J, leaving 12 bases between. The germline V gene has CDR1 GTSNPN and CDR2 SVGIG (reference sequence). The time point: pre-sensitization, week 0. The treatment is: therapeutic diphenylcyclopropenone sensitization with weekly scalp DPC. Total RNA was isolated from whole blood that had not been fractionated.

This sample comprised whole blood, obtained in connection with sensitization to the hapten diphenylcyclopropenone (DPC). The receptor was isolated from a woman in her 30s with alopecia areata. Some clones in this sample may be carry-over from other donors' samples. The chain combines TRBV30 with TRBJ1-1; D is unresolved. CDR3 loop: CAWSVPSWGAFF. In DNA form, the CDR3 reads TGTGCCTGGAGTGTCCCTAGTTGGGGAGCTTTCTTT.